This T cell receptor beta chain originates from a study of cytomegalovirus exposure and HLA in healthy donors. Study-wide results and caveats: Reports indicated that the classifier achieved high specificity and sensitivity in diagnosing cytomegalovirus status. Subsequent analysis found a tendency for first-cohort TCR clusters to co-occur within the 95 to 150 validation repertoires.

The sample holds a few counts of this clone. Its cognate antigen is unknown. J lost 4 bases, V lost 0 bases, and 5 bases had no gene match. CDR1 MNHEY and CDR2 SVGAGI come from the germline V gene. There are 15 residues in the CDR3. The method was immunoSEQ multiplex PCR; TCRdb's version includes in-frame clones alone and lacks a portion of them. The table shows around 400,000 clones, with 70% to 90% occurring only once. Sequencing input: PBMCs. The sequence came from a woman under 30 in good health and CMV-seronegative. This chain connects TRBV6-5 to TRBJ2-7, with 8 bases lining up with TRBD2. CDR3 loop: CASSYSTGGAYEQYF. DNA for the CDR3: TGTGCCAGCAGTTACTCGACCGGGGGGGCGTACGAGCAGTACTTC.